This record covers a single TCR beta chain. Its antigen is as yet unknown. The source of the sample is a study of cytomegalovirus exposure and HLA in healthy donors. CDR1 and CDR2 from the germline V gene are MDHEN and SYDVKM. J lost 7 bases, V lost 6 bases, and 10 bases had no gene match. The CDR3 extends over 14 amino acids. The PCR ran on 60 Vbeta and 13 Jbeta primers. This table comes from immunoSEQ multiplex PCR, and its TCRdb copy is limited to in-frame clones, with some not included. The table lists tens of thousands of clones, about 81% of them singletons. General observations from the study: Previous analysis showed most TCR beta V segments were productive about 87% or about 30% of the time. Some V segments (TRBV6-2 and TRBV6-3 among them) were excluded as indistinguishable.

This receptor was identified in a man in his fifties or sixties in good health and CMV-seropositive. The chain couples TRBV28 to TRBJ1-1, with 8 bases aligning to TRBD1. Sequenced sample: PBMCs. The CDR3, as DNA: TGTGCCAGCAGACGACGGACAGGGAAGGTTGAAGCTTTCTTT. Amino acids: CASRRRTGKVEAFF.